This paragraph covers one TCR beta chain sequence. The target antigen is unknown. CTLA-4 blockade using ipilimumab, together with focal radiation, was received by patients with chemo-refractory metastatic non-small-cell lung cancer. This entry is derived from a study of radiotherapy plus CTLA-4 blockade in lung cancer. Study context: An objective response was seen in approximately 17% of patients, and disease control in around 31%.

Libraries were prepared by immunoSEQ multiplex PCR; TCRdb keeps only in-frame clonotypes and omits some of them. The sample has over 14,000 clones; 87% are singletons. Notes on the study in general: Clones of tumor-derived TCRs expanded in blood after radiotherapy plus ipilimumab. Interferon-beta, together with early blood T cell clone dynamics, reportedly best predicted response.

Trimming took off 5 bases at V and 1 base at J, with 8 bases between the two ends. Germline assignment: CDR1 MNHEY and CDR2 SVGAGI. The CDR3 is made up of 13 amino acids. This chain joins TRBV6-5 and TRBJ1-2; D remains unclear. The sequenced sample was peripheral blood, obtained from a patient treated with radiotherapy plus ipilimumab. The source is a human donor with non-small cell lung cancer that progressed on radiotherapy plus ipilimumab. Some clones in this sample may be carry-over from other donors' samples. The CDR3 spells CASSPQLNYGYTF. The DNA of the CDR3 is TGTGCCAGCAGTCCACAGCTTAACTATGGCTACACCTTC.